This entry lists 17 T cell receptor beta chains sequenced from one sample in a study of CD8 T cells in ankylosing spondylitis. Broader study findings: There was a TCR beta motif, made of several highly homologous variants, that appeared characteristic of ankylosing spondylitis blood.

TCRdb reprocessed the 5' RACE reads with MiXCR, giving one entry per CDR3 protein. The data contain approximately 300,000 distinct CDR3 sequences, less than 9.5% of them singletons. Their antigens remain unidentified. The sequenced sample consisted of blood, either unsorted or a sorted T cell fraction (not recorded which). The receptor source for this set is a male donor with ankylosing spondylitis.

This clonotype was recorded a few times. As the CDR3 is not closed by the conserved phenylalanine or tryptophan, this likely results from a read error. The chain couples TRBV27 to TRBJ2-5; 12 bases map to TRBD1. The CDR3 runs 16 residues. The germline gives CDR1 MNHEY, CDR2 SMNVEV (reference sequence). The V and J ends lost 4 bases and 4 bases, in that order; junction bases with no gene match: 7. CDR3 sequence reads: CASSSGTGGFRETQYS. The CDR3 nucleotides are TGTGCCAGCAGTTCCGGGACAGGGGGCTTCCGAGAGACCCAGTACTCC.

The chain employs TRBV20-1 and TRBJ2-1; 8 nucleotides align to TRBD1. The germline CDR1 and CDR2 sequences are DFQATT and SNEGSKA (reference sequence). The CDR3 spans 12 residues. V was clipped by 3 bases and J by 15 bases; unmatched bases: 10. CDR3 amino acids: CSASPPDRARFF. Written as DNA, the CDR3 is TGCAGTGCTAGTCCCCCGGACAGGGCCCGGTTCTTC.

The table lists this clonotype with a few counts. The V and J genes are TRBV15 and TRBJ2-6; possible D gene TRBD1, 6 bases. Germline lookup yields CDR1 LNHNV and CDR2 YYDKDF (reference sequence). The V end was cut by 4 bases, the J end by 1 base, with 11 bases between. This CDR3 has 16 residues. CDR3 DNA sequence: TGTGCCACCAGCACTCGTACAGGGTCTGGGGCCAACGTCCTGACTTTC. Its protein product is CATSTRTGSGANVLTF.

This clonotype was detected a few times. The V gene is TRBV29-1, the J gene TRBJ2-1; no definite D call. The CDR3 is 13 residues long. Germline V CDR1 and CDR2: SQVTM, ANQGSEA. Trimming removed 6 bases at V and 12 bases at J, with 21 bases between. CDR3 sequence (DNA): TGCAGCGTCTCCGAGTGGCCTAACCACCGGCAGTTCTTC. Translated: CSVSEWPNHRQFF.

This clonotype showed up many times. The V gene is TRBV20-1, the J gene TRBJ2-2; the match to TRBD1 covers 10 bases. This CDR3 is built from 14 residues. Germline V gene lookup returns CDR1 DFQATT and CDR2 SNEGSKA (reference sequence). V dropped 6 bases and J dropped 6; count of bases not matched to a gene: 7. The CDR3, as DNA: TGCAGTGCACGGACAGGGGGAAGTCCCGGGGAGCTGTTTTTT. Its protein is CSARTGGSPGELFF.

The table lists this clonotype with many counts. The V and J genes are TRBV2 and TRBJ1-4; 9 bases fit TRBD1. Trimming cost V 5 bases and J 4 bases; bases outside gene matches: 5. The CDR3 loop spans 15 amino acids. CDR1 is SNHLY and CDR2 is FYNNEI in the germline V gene. The CDR3 protein is CASSTGTGHNEKLFF. CDR3 DNA: TGTGCCAGCAGTACCGGGACAGGGCATAATGAAAAACTGTTTTTT. The full variable domain, rest sourced from reference TRBV2 and TRBJ1-4, is EPEVTQTPSHQVTQMGQEVILRCVPISNHLYFYWYRQILGQKVEFLVSFYNNEISEKSEIFDDQFSVERPDGSNFTLKIRSTKLEDSAMYFCASSTGTGHNEKLFFGSGTQLSVL.

This clonotype was found many times. The chain uses TRBV10-3 and TRBJ2-2; 7 bases fit TRBD1. The junction had 10 bases not matched to a gene; V was cut back by 8 bases and J by 4 bases. Germline V gives CDR1 ENHRY, CDR2 SYGVKD. The CDR3 is made up of 15 amino acids. The CDR3 loop reads CAIGDSSVRTGELFF. DNA of the CDR3: TGTGCCATCGGGGACAGCTCCGTCCGCACCGGGGAGCTGTTTTTT.

The rearrangement links TRBV6-5 to TRBJ2-5, with 7 bases identical to TRBD2. Germline CDR1 MNHEY, CDR2 SVGAGI. The CDR3 sequence is 15 residues long. V shed 0 bases, J shed 1 base, and the junction held 2 bases outside the gene matches. CDR3 DNA: TGTGCCAGCAGTTACTCGCCTAGCGGCCAAGAGACCCAGTACTTC. It encodes CASSYSPSGQETQYF.

In this sample, this clonotype turned up many times. This chain links TRBV11-2 with TRBJ2-1, with 11 bases fitting TRBD2. The CDR3 length is 18 residues. The V segment lost 2 bases and the J segment 4 bases; nucleotides outside the gene matches: 10. Germline CDR1 reads SGHAT; CDR2 reads FQNNGV. The CDR3 DNA is TGTGCCAGCAGCTTACCAGTCCCTACTAGCGGGAGTTACAATGAGCAGTTCTTC. It codes for CASSLPVPTSGSYNEQFF.

The V and J genes are TRBV7-3 and TRBJ2-3, with 9 bases matching TRBD1. Trimming cost V 5 bases and J 6 bases; bases outside gene matches: 12. Per the germline V gene, CDR1 is SGHTA and CDR2 is FQGTGA. This CDR3 is 16 amino acids long. The CDR3 nucleotides read TGTGCCAGCAGCCGGACAGGGGCGTCGCTTTCTGATACGCAGTATTTT. It yields the protein CASSRTGASLSDTQYF.

This clonotype was found many times. The J gene is TRBJ1-1, the V gene TRBV12-3 or TRBV12-4, with 8 nucleotides matching TRBD1. This CDR3 is built from 13 residues. After removal of 6 bases from V and 5 bases from J, the junction contained 5 bases not matched to a gene. The CDR3 loop is CASSRTGQTEAFF. The DNA for the CDR3 is TGTGCCAGCAGCCGGACAGGGCAAACTGAAGCTTTCTTT.

This clonotype was observed a few times. Sequence at one end of the junction differs from germline and may be a read error. The gene calls are TRBV7-7 and TRBJ2-1; D call uncertain. Germline V gene sequence: CDR1 SSHAT, CDR2 FNYEAQ (reference sequence). This CDR3 is 13 amino acids long. The DNA of the CDR3 is TGTGCTAGCAGCCAGACCTCTGACGGTGAGCAGTTCTTC. Encoded protein: CASSQTSDGEQFF.

Only a few counts were recorded for this clonotype. The V gene is TRBV20-1, the J gene TRBJ2-5; 9 nucleotides match TRBD1. V trimming: 5 bases; J trimming: 5 bases; junction bases outside the gene matches: 9. CDR3 size: 14 residues. Germline CDR1 DFQATT, CDR2 SNEGSKA (reference sequence). The CDR3 reads CSAEPGQGRETQYF. CDR3 bases: TGCAGTGCTGAACCGGGACAGGGAAGGGAGACCCAGTACTTC.

This clonotype came up many times. J is TRBJ2-1 and V is TRBV9; 8 nucleotides agree with TRBD2. The CDR3 is made up of 15 amino acids. J gave up 5 bases and V 0 bases, and 4 bases lay outside the gene matches. Germline CDR1 and CDR2: SGDLS and YYNGEE. This chain's CDR3 is CASSVVVAGNNEQFF. The CDR3 region has the DNA TGTGCCAGCAGCGTAGTGGTAGCGGGAAACAATGAGCAGTTCTTC.

This sequence joins TRBV7-3 and TRBJ2-1; no clear D gene. The germline CDR1 and CDR2 sequences are SGHTA and FQGTGA. Trimming left V 2 bases short and J 6 bases short, with 11 bases between. This CDR3 has 14 amino acids. Here the CDR3 reads CASSLGVPPNEQFF. The CDR3 DNA sequence: TGTGCCAGCAGCTTAGGCGTCCCCCCCAATGAGCAGTTCTTC.

This clonotype was observed a few times. V gene TRBV12-3 or TRBV12-4 combines with J gene TRBJ2-7; the D call may be TRBD1 or TRBD2 (5 bases each). V was trimmed by 3 bases and J by 3 bases, leaving 12 bases between them. The CDR3 length is 14 residues. The CDR3, as DNA: TGTGCCAGCAGTTTTCAGGTTGGGGGCTACGAGCAGTACTTC. It yields the protein CASSFQVGGYEQYF.

The chain uses TRBV2 and TRBJ2-7, with D perhaps matching TRBD1 (5 bases). Per the germline V gene, CDR1 is SNHLY and CDR2 is FYNNEI. The length of the CDR3 is 14 residues. V lost 2 bases and J 1 base, leaving 9 bases between the germline ends. The DNA for the CDR3 is TGTGCCAGCAGTGAACAGGGTGATTCCTACGAGCAGTACTTC. Its translation is CASSEQGDSYEQYF.